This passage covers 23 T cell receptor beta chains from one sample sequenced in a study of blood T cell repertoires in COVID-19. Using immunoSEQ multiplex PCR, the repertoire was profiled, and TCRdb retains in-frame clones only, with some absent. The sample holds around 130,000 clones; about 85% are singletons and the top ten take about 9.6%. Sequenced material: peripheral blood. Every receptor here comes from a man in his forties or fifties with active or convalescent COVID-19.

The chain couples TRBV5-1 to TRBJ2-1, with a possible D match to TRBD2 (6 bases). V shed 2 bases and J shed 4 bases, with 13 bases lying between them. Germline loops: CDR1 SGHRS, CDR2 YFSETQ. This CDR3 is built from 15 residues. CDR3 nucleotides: TGCGCCAGCAGCTTAGAGGGACTCCCATACAATGAGCAGTTCTTC. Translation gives CASSLEGLPYNEQFF.

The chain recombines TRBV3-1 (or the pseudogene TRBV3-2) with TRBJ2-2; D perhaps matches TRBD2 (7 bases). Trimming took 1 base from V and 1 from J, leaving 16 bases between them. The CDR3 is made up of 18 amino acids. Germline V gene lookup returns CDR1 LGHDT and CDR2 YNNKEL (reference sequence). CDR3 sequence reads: CASSQVVEGEGNTGELFF. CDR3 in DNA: TGTGCCAGCAGCCAAGTTGTCGAGGGGGAGGGGAACACCGGGGAGCTGTTTTTT.

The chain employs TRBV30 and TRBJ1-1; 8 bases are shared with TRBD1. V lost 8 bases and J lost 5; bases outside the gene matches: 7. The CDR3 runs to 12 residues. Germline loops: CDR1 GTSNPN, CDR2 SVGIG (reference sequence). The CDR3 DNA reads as TGTGCCCGGACAGGGTCGGGTACTGAAGCTTTCTTT. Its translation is CARTGSGTEAFF.

This chain's CDR3 is CASSLADRGQNEQYF. The CDR3, as DNA: TGTGCCAGCAGCTTAGCGGACAGGGGGCAGAACGAGCAGTACTTC. The genes are TRBV7-9 and TRBJ2-7, with 11 bases aligning to TRBD1. CDR3 length equals 15 residues. With 0 bases clipped from V and 5 bases from J, the junction kept 3 bases outside the gene matches. Germline CDR1 and CDR2: SEHNR and FQNEAQ (reference sequence).

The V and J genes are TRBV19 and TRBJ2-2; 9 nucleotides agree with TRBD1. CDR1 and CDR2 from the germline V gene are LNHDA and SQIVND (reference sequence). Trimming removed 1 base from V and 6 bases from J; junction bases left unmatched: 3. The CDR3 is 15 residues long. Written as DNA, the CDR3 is TGTGCCAGTAGTATAGCTCGGACAGGGGCCGGGGAGCTGTTTTTT. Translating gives CASSIARTGAGELFF.

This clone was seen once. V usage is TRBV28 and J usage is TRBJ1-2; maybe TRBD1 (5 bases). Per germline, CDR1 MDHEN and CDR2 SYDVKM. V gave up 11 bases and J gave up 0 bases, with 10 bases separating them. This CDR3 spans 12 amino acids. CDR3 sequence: CASQTANYGYTF. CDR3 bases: TGTGCCTCTCAGACAGCTAACTATGGCTACACCTTC.

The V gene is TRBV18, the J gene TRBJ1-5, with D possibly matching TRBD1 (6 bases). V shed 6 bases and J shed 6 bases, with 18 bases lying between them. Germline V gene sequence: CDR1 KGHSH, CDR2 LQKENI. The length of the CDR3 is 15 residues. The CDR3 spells CASSLEGGAIQPQHF. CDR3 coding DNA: TGTGCCAGCTCCCTCGAGGGGGGGGCTATTCAGCCCCAGCATTTT.

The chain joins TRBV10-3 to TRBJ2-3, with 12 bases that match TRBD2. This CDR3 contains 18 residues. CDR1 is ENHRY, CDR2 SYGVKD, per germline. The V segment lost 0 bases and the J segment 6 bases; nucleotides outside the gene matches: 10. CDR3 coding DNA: TGTGCCATCAGTGAGTCGGTGCCTAGCGGGGGGGCCCCGGATACGCAGTATTTT. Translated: CAISESVPSGGAPDTQYF.

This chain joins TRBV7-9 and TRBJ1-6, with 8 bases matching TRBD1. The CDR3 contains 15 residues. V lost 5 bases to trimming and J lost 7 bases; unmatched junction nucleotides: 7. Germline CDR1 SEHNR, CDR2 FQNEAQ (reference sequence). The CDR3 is CASSLNRGNNSPLHF. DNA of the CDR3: TGTGCCAGCAGCCTCAACAGGGGGAACAATTCACCCCTCCACTTT.

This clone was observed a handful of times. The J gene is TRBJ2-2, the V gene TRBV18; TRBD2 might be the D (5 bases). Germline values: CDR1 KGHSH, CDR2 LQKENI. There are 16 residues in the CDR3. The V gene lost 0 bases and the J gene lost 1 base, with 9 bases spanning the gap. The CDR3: CASSPPRDGNTGELFF. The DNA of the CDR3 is TGTGCCAGCTCACCACCTCGGGATGGGAACACCGGGGAGCTGTTTTTT.

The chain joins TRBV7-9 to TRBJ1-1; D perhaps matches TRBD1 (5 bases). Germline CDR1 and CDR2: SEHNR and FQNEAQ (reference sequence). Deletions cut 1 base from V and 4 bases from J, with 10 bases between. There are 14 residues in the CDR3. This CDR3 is CASSLEGVSTEAFF. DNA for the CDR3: TGTGCCAGCAGCTTAGAAGGGGTAAGCACTGAAGCTTTCTTT.

The DNA of the CDR3 is TGTGCCAGCAGCCAGGCGGCAGAGACCCAGTACTTC. It encodes CASSQAAETQYF. V and J are TRBV3-1 (or the pseudogene TRBV3-2) and TRBJ2-5; no clear D gene. V dropped 3 bases and J dropped 4 bases, with 6 bases sitting between them. The germline V gene encodes CDR1 LGHDT and CDR2 YNNKEL (reference sequence). This CDR3 has 12 residues.

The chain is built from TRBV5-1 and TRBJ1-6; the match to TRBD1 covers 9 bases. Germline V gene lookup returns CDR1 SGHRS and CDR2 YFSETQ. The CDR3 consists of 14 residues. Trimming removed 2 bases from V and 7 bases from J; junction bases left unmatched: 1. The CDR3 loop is CASSFDRGNSPLHF. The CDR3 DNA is TGCGCCAGCAGCTTCGACAGGGGGAATTCACCCCTCCACTTT. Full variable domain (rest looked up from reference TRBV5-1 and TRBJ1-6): KAGVTQTPRYLIKTRGQQVTLSCSPISGHRSVSWYQQTPGQGLQFLFEYFSETQRNKGNFPGRFSGRQFSNSRSEMNVSTLELGDSALYLCASSFDRGNSPLHFGNGTRLTVT.

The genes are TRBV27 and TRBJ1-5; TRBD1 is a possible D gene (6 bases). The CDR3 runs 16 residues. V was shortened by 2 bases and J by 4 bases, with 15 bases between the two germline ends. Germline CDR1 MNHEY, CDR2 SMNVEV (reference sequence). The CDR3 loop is CASSLRARQENQPQHF. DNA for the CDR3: TGTGCCAGCAGTTTACGCGCCCGACAGGAGAATCAGCCCCAGCATTTT.

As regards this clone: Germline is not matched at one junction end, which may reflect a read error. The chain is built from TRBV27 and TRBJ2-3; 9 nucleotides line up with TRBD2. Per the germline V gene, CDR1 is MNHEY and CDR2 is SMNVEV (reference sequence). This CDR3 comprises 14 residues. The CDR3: CASSLQGGGALRDF. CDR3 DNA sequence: TGTGCCAGCAGTCTTCAAGGCGGGGGGGCTTTACGGGATTTT.

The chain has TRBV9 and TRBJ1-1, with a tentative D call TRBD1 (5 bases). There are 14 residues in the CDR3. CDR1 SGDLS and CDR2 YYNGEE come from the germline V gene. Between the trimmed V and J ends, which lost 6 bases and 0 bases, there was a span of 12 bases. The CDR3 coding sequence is TGTGCCAGCAACCTAGGGGTCATGAACACTGAAGCTTTCTTT. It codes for CASNLGVMNTEAFF.

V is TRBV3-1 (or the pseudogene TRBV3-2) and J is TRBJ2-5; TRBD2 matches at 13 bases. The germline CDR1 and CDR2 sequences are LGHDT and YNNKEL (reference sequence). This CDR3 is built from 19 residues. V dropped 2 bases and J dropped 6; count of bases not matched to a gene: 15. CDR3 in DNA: TGTGCCAGCAGCCAACGAGGAGGCACTAGCGGGGGGGCCAGGAAGACCCAGTACTTC. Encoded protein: CASSQRGGTSGGARKTQYF.

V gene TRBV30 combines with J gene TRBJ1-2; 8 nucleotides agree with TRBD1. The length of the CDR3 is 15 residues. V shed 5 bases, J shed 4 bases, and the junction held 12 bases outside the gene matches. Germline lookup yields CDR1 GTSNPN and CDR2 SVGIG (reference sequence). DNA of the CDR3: TGTGCCTGGGTGTCCTGGGACAGGATCCTCTATGGCTACACCTTC. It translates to CAWVSWDRILYGYTF.

This chain's CDR3 is CASSYTGTGWDEAFF. As DNA, the CDR3 is TGTGCCAGCAGTTACACCGGGACAGGGTGGGATGAAGCTTTCTTT. This chain uses TRBV6-5 with TRBJ1-1; 9 bases line up with TRBD1. CDR1 and CDR2 from the germline V gene are MNHEY and SVGAGI. The CDR3 runs 15 residues. The V gene end was trimmed by 2 bases and the J gene end by 7 bases; junction bases not matched to a gene: 8.

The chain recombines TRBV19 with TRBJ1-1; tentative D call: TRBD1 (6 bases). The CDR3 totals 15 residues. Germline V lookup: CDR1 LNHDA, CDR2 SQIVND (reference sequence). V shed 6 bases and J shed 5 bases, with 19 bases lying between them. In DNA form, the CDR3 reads TGTGCCAGTAGATCCGACATCCGGGACACTACTGAAGCTTTCTTT. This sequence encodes CASRSDIRDTTEAFF.

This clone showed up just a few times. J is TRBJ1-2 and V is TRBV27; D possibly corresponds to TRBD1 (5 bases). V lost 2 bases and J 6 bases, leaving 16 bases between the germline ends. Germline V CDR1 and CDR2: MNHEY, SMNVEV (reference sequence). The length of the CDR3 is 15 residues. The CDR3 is CASSLVGQGGDGYTF. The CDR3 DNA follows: TGTGCCAGCAGTTTAGTAGGCCAGGGAGGCGATGGCTACACCTTC.

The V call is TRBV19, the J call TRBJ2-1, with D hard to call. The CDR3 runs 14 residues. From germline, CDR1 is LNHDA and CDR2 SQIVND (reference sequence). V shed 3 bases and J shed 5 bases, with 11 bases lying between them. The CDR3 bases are TGTGCCAGTAGTATCGGGTTTTTAGACAATGAGCAGTTCTTC. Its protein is CASSIGFLDNEQFF.

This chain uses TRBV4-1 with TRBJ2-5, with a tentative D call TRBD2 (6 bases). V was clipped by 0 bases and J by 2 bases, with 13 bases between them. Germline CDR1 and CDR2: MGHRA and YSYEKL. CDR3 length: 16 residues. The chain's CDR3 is CASSQEEGLGQETQYF. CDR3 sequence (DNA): TGCGCCAGCAGCCAAGAGGAGGGCTTGGGACAAGAGACCCAGTACTTC.